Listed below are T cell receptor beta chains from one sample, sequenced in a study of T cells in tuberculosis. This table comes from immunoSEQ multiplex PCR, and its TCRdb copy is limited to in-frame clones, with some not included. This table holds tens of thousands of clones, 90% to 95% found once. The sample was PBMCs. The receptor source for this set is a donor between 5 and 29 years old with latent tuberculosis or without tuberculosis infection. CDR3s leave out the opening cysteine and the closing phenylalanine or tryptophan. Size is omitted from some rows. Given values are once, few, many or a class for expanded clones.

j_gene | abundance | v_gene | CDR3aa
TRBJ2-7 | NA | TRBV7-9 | ASSGWTGDYEQY
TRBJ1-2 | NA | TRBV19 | ASSAPYVTIYGYT
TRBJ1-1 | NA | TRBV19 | ASSIRRNTEAF
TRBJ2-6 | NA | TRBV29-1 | SVGGWRGRDSGANVLT
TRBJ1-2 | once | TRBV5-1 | ASSLYGTGVYGYT
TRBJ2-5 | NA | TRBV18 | ASSPSISGRRETQY
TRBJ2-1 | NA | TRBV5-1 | ASSSIIGLAGINNEQF
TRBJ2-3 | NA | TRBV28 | ASSWAGRGDREGTQY
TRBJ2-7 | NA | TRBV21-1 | ASPPGGVTTEQY
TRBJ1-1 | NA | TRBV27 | ASSSYTVTEAF
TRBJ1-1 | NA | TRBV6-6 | ASSPSGQADTEAF
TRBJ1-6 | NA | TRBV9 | ASSAGVSSYNSPLH
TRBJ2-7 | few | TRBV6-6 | AREGGRLEQY
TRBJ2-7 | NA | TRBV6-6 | ASTRDGGYYEQY
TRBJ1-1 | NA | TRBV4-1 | ASSQGRMNTEAF
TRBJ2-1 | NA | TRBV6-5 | ASIDGSSSYNEQF
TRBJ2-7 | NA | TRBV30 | AWSSAPSSYEQY
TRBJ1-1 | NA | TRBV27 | ASSFRDSYSSRLVAF
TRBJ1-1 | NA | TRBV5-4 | ASSFKQVADTEAF
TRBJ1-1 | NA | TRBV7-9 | ASSSPTPGDTEAF
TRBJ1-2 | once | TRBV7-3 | ASSSYGGAGYT
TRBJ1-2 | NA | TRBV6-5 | ASSYVAGNEVYT
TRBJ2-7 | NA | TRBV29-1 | SVADRQGVIGEQY
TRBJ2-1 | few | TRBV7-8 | ASSPQRLAYNEQF
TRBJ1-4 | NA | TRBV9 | ASSPAHRGRFNEKLF
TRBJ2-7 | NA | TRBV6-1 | ASTRDRAMYEQY
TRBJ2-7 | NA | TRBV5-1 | ASSLLTLGTGGAYEQY
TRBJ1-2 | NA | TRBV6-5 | ASRGQGPNYGYT
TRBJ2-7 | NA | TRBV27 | ASSLREAYEQY
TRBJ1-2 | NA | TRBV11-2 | ASSGQGNGYT
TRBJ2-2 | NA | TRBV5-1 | ASSFGEFSTGELF
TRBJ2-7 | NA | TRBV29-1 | SVETGMSYEQY
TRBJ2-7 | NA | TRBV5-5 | ASSWGLAESYEQY
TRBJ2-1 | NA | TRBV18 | ASSPSLRGSYNEQF
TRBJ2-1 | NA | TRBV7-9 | ASSLAEAWSQKF
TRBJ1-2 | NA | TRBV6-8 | ASSYPRTGCSEYYGYT
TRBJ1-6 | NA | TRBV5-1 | ASSLGDREVGGSPLH
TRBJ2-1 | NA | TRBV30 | AWSKALAGFYNEQF
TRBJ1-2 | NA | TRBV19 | ASSMARQGRTGYT
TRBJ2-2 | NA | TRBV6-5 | ASSNDPGHTGELF